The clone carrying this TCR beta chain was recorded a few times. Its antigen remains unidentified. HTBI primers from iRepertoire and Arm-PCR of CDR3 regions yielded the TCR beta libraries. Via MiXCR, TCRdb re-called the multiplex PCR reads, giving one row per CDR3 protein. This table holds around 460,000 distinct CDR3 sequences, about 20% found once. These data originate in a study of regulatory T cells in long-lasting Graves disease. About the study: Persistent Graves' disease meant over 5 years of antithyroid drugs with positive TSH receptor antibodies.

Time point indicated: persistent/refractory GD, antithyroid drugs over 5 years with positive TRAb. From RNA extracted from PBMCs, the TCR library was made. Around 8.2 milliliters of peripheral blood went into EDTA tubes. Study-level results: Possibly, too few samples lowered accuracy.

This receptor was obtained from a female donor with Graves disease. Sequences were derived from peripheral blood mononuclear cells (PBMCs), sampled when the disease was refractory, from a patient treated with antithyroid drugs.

CDR3 sequence reads: CAWSNGRNQPQHF. In nucleotides, the CDR3 is TGTGCCTGGAGCAACGGGCGCAATCAGCCCCAGCATTTT. The chain couples TRBV30 to TRBJ1-5; unclear D gene. Per the germline V gene, CDR1 is GTSNPN and CDR2 is SVGIG (reference sequence). The CDR3 has 13 amino acids. V gave up 3 bases and J gave up 2 bases, with 8 bases separating them.